A selection of T cell receptor beta chains follows, all from one sample in a study of blood T cell repertoires in COVID-19. Profiling relied on immunoSEQ multiplex PCR, and the TCRdb table lists in-frame clones only, not all of them. The profile covers about 360,000 clones, with about 86% appearing a single time and roughly 6.6% taken by the ten largest. The sequenced material came from peripheral blood. These receptor sequences come from a woman aged 55-75 years with COVID-19, enrolled during active disease. The CDR3 runs from the conserved cysteine through the conserved F or W. The D gene is left open where the match is weak. Expanded clones get a size class; other rows say once, few or many, or leave the size out.

TRBJ2-5,TRBD2,.,TRBV11-3,CAASGGPGETQYF,TGTGCCGCAAGCGGGGGCCCCGGGGAGACCCAGTACTTC
TRBJ1-3,.,.,TRBV7-2,CASSFRSTSSGNTIYF,TGTGCCAGCAGCTTTCGAAGTACTAGCTCTGGAAACACCATATATTTT
TRBJ1-2,TRBD1,.,TRBV7-2,CASSTDRGPYYGYTF,TGTGCCAGCAGCACAGACAGGGGGCCATACTATGGCTACACCTTC
TRBJ2-2,.,once,TRBV19,CASTGTGELFF,TGTGCCAGTACAGGGACCGGGGAGCTGTTTTTT
TRBJ2-7,.,.,TRBV18,CASSPDEGGEQYF,TGTGCCAGCTCTCCAGACGAGGGCGGCGAGCAGTACTTC
TRBJ1-1,TRBD1,.,TRBV5-1,CASSGGTGGEAFF,TGCGCCAGCAGCGGGGGGACAGGGGGCGAGGCTTTCTTT
TRBJ2-7,.,.,TRBV5-1,CASSVTGNPSYEQYF,TGCGCCAGCAGCGTGACGGGTAACCCATCCTACGAGCAGTACTTC
TRBJ1-2,TRBD1,.,TRBV6-1,CASSERTGAVGYTF,TGTGCCAGCAGTGAAAGGACAGGGGCGGTGGGCTACACCTTC
TRBJ1-1,.,few,TRBV5-1,CASSLRTPNTEAFF,TGCGCCAGCAGCTTAAGGACACCGAACACTGAAGCTTTCTTT
TRBJ2-3,.,.,TRBV7-6,CASSLGLNTQYF,TGTGCCAGCAGCTTAGGTCTTAATACGCAGTATTTT
TRBJ1-4,.,.,TRBV7-2,CASSRTDNRKLFF,TGTGCCAGCAGCCGAACAGACAATCGAAAACTGTTTTTT
TRBJ2-5,TRBD2,.,TRBV5-4,CASYFGGAEETQYF,TGTGCCAGCTACTTCGGGGGGGCCGAAGAGACCCAGTACTTC
TRBJ2-7,.,once,TRBV6-5,CASRGAEQYF,TGTGCCAGCAGGGGAGCGGAGCAGTACTTC
TRBJ2-7,TRBD1,.,TRBV5-4,CASSPGQGQSYEQYF,TGTGCCAGCAGCCCGGGACAGGGCCAATCCTACGAGCAGTACTTC
TRBJ2-6,.,.,TRBV27,CASSREASGANVLTF,TGTGCCAGCAGCCGCGAAGCCTCTGGGGCCAACGTCCTGACTTTC
TRBJ2-5,TRBD2,.,TRBV5-1,CASSLAASGGLQETQYF,TGCGCCAGCAGCTTGGCAGCTAGCGGGGGATTACAAGAGACCCAGTACTTC
TRBJ2-3,.,.,TRBV5-4,CASSGGGTDTQYF,TGTGCCAGCAGCGGAGGTGGCACAGATACGCAGTATTTT
TRBJ2-7,.,few,TRBV5-4,CASSGRPTSEQYF,TGTGCCAGCAGCGGGCGACCTACCTCCGAGCAGTACTTC
TRBJ2-1,.,.,TRBV9,CASSVGTGSLLRVLNEQFF,TGTGCCAGCAGCGTAGGTACAGGGAGTCTTCTACGGGTACTAAATGAACAGTTCTTC
TRBJ2-1,.,.,TRBV5-5,CASTPGIPYNEQFF,TGTGCCAGCACCCCGGGGATACCTTACAATGAGCAGTTCTTC
TRBJ1-3,.,.,TRBV3-1/TRBV3-2,CASSQDQFARGGNTIYF,TGTGCCAGCAGCCAAGATCAGTTCGCCAGGGGAGGAAACACCATATATTTT
TRBJ1-2,.,.,TRBV11-2,CASSFQGPSYGYTF,TGTGCCAGCAGCTTTCAGGGCCCAAGCTATGGCTACACCTTC
TRBJ1-5,.,.,TRBV27,CASRREGYSNQPQHF,TGTGCCAGCAGAAGAGAGGGATATAGCAATCAGCCCCAGCATTTT
TRBJ1-6,.,few,TRBV30,CAWDRIGSPLHF,TGTGCCTGGGACAGGATAGGTTCACCCCTCCACTTT
TRBJ2-3,.,.,TRBV5-1,CASSLEADGAQYF,TGCGCCAGCAGCTTGGAAGCAGACGGGGCGCAGTATTTT
TRBJ2-2,.,once,TRBV5-5,CASSSGSAGELFF,TGTGCCAGCAGCTCAGGGTCCGCCGGGGAGCTGTTTTTT